This passage covers 4 T cell receptor beta chains from one sample sequenced in a study of cytomegalovirus exposure and HLA in healthy donors. PCR amplification relied on 60 Vbeta primers (plus 13 Jbeta primers). The data were produced by immunoSEQ multiplex PCR, yet TCRdb's version contains in-frame clones alone and is incomplete. The sample table includes about 46,000 clones. The sample was PBMCs. These receptors were taken from a woman in her thirties or forties in good health and CMV-seronegative.

The CDR3 bases are TGCGCCAGCAGCCAACTTACAGGGGCCGTTAACTATGGCTACACCTTC. It specifies CASSQLTGAVNYGYTF. The J gene is TRBJ1-2, the V gene TRBV4-3; 7 nucleotides align to TRBD1. The length of the CDR3 is 16 residues. Germline assignment: CDR1 LGHNA and CDR2 YSLEER. The ends lost 2 bases at V and 1 base at J; junction bases unmatched: 7.

The rearrangement joins TRBV10-3 to TRBJ1-2; D might be TRBD1 (5 bases). Trimming removed 7 bases at V and 4 bases at J, with 16 bases between. The CDR3 contains 14 residues. Per germline, CDR1 ENHRY and CDR2 SYGVKD. The DNA of the CDR3 is TGTGCCATCACCCCTGACAGTGCCCCCTATGGCTACACCTTC. Protein product: CAITPDSAPYGYTF.

V gene TRBV7-2 combines with J gene TRBJ2-2; D possibly corresponds to TRBD2 (6 bases). There are 16 residues in the CDR3. V was pared by 0 bases and J by 5 bases, with 13 bases between. Germline V CDR1 and CDR2: SGHTA, FQGNSA. The CDR3 region is CASSLAGGARTGELFF. In nucleotides, the CDR3 is TGTGCCAGCAGCTTAGCTGGCGGGGCCAGGACCGGGGAGCTGTTTTTT.

J is TRBJ2-1 and V is TRBV4-2; D may be TRBD2 (6 bases). The CDR3 is 16 residues long. Germline values: CDR1 LGHNA, CDR2 YNFKEQ. V was clipped by 0 bases and J by 4 bases, with 13 bases between them. The CDR3 DNA is TGTGCCAGCAGCCAAGATTGGAGCGGGCCGTACAATGAGCAGTTCTTC. Its protein product is CASSQDWSGPYNEQFF.